This T cell receptor beta chain was found in a study of human T cells and chemical hapten exposure (dated by TCRdb to the early 2020s). About the study as a whole: For sensitization, 2% DPC in acetone was applied to a 2 cm by 2 cm area of upper inner arm skin. Blood was sampled from patients pre-sensitization (week 0) and at 2, 6 and about 24 weeks after DPC sensitization. Libraries were combined into a pool for sequencing, and differences in TCR yield between samples came mainly from small differences in library volumes within the pool. Patch testing on the upper back used Finn chambers containing 0.01% DPC, with scoring done after 6 days according to International Contact Dermatitis Research Group standards. The mostly female patient cohort included alopecia areata with under or over 50% scalp involvement, alopecia totalis and alopecia universalis. Some 29 alopecia patients provided blood for TCR sequencing at one to four time points (pre-sensitization, 2, 6 and 24 weeks). Weekly therapeutic DPC doses were additionally applied to the scalp of patients throughout the roughly 25-week study period. Peripheral blood TCR repertoire changes were tracked in vivo in alopecia patients during primary and secondary sensitization to the hapten diphenylcyclopropenone (DPC). Study-wide conclusions, independent of this receptor: Compared with pre-sensitization or healthy control sets, expanded TCRs formed significantly more large CDR3 similarity clusters, which is consistent with antigen-driven responses. DPC sensitization did not change how many TCRs were above 1 in 1000 frequency, and no evidence was found of alterations in global repertoire structure. A positive correlation was found between the number of PT1 expanded TCRs and patch test score, with significance reached at thresholds 8, 16 and 32 but not 4. All patients had alopecia, a presumed autoimmune disease, so their immune response might differ from that of healthy individuals. After repeated subsampling, changes were observed in the strength of the expansion versus patch-test correlation and in the threshold at which the correlation became significant.

Library creation used RACE. Sequencing relied on a NextSeq 500. During library preparation, unique molecular identifiers were attached to individual cDNA molecules so that TCRs could be counted quantitatively and reproducibly. From each blood RNA sample, both TCR alpha and TCR beta chains were sequenced. In the paper's pipeline: A median of around 100,000 TCRs per sample was observed, with a range of roughly 20,000 to 750,000. V, J and CDR3 annotation of the TCR reads was performed with the Decombinator software suite. For PS versus PT1 abundance plots, all samples were subsampled to the same number of TCRs (28,000). Expanded TCRs were defined as absent before sensitization and observed at least eight times at the 2-week time point. TCRdb ran its own pipeline on the public reads, namely fastp trimming at Q25 and MiXCR clone calling, and kept in-frame beta chains. For every CDR3 protein sequence, its rows merge into one entry that carries the most common genes and DNA. The V and J calls follow TCRdb's processing rather than the paper's. The sample table records 95,000 to 150,000 distinct CDR3 sequences; around 13% of these occur just once. 0.7% to 0.95% of the sample is taken by the ten largest.

The time point label here, explained by the study, means: patch test 1, 2 weeks after DPC sensitization. The sample's treatment or condition label, decoded: therapeutic diphenylcyclopropenone sensitization with weekly scalp DPC. At every patch-test visit, the blood draw took place before the patch test was put on. Patients were eligible if aged 18 to 70, diagnosed with alopecia and judged suitable for DPC therapy, and pregnant patients were excluded. Total RNA was isolated from unfractionated whole blood collected in Tempus Blood RNA tubes. This clonotype was detected only a few times. No antigen is known for it. Base qualities are not at hand, and no much larger clone is one base apart. The germline V gene supplies CDR1 MNHEY and CDR2 SVGAGI. From cysteine to phenylalanine, the CDR3 is 15 amino acids long. The sequence is cut down to CDR3 DNA, 45 bases in frame from base 1. The junction shows trimming of 5 bases on V and 1 base on J, plus 14 bases between the germline ends.

The sequenced sample was whole blood, obtained in connection with sensitization to the hapten diphenylcyclopropenone (DPC). This receptor was obtained from a man between 18 and 29 years old with alopecia areata. Some clones in this sample may be carry-over from other donors' samples. The sequence links TRBV6-5 to TRBJ2-5, and TRBD1 may be the D gene, going by 5 matching bases. CDR3 protein: CASSDERQTQETQYF. The DNA is as follows: TGTGCCAGCAGTGACGAACGACAGACCCAAGAGACCCAGTACTTC.